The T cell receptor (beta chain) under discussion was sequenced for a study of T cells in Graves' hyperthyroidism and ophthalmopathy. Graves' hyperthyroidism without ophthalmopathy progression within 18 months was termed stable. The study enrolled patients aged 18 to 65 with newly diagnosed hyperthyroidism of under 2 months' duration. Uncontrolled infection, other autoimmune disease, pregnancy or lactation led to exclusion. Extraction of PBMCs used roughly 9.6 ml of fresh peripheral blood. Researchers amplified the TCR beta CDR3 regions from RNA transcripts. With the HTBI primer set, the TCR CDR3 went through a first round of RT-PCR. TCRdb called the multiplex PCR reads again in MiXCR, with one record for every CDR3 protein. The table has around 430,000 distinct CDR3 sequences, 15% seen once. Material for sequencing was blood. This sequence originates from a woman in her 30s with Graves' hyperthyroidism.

In nucleotides, the CDR3 is TGTGCCAGCAGCTTCCCGGGGCGTGAGCAGTACTTC. This gives the protein CASSFPGREQYF. This chain links TRBV7-3 with TRBJ2-7, with D perhaps assigned TRBD1 or TRBD2 (5 bases each). This CDR3 has 12 residues. V was shortened by 3 bases and J by 7 bases, with 10 bases between the two germline ends. The germline CDR1 and CDR2 sequences are SGHTA and FQGTGA. Combining the CDR3 with reference TRBV7-3 and TRBJ2-7 gives the whole variable domain GAGVSQTPSNKVTEKGKYVELRCDPISGHTALYWYRQSLGQGPEFLIYFQGTGAADDSGLPNDRFFAVRPEGSVSTLKIQRTERGDSAVYLCASSFPGREQYFGPGTRLTVT.